The present entry profiles one TCR beta chain with its context. This CDR3 is 15 amino acids long. Unmatched junction bases numbered 4, after V lost 5 bases and J lost 7 bases. Germline V gene lookup returns CDR1 LNHDA and CDR2 SQIVND (reference sequence). The sample belongs to a study of technical replicates of blood from a few donors. Here immunoSEQ multiplex PCR was the method, and the copy in TCRdb shows in-frame clones only, minus some. In the table there are 80,000 or so clones, under 95% of which are singletons. This rearrangement joins TRBV19 to TRBJ2-1; the match to TRBD2 covers 14 bases. The sample taken for sequencing was T cells isolated from PBMCs. The sequence came from a human donor in good health. The CDR3 bases are TGTGCCAGTAGTGGGACTAGCGGGAGAGGGAATGAGCAGTTCTTC. Translated, it gives CASSGTSGRGNEQFF.